The present T cell receptor (beta chain) was sequenced within a study of blood T cell repertoires in COVID-19. The CDR3 is 15 amino acids. The germline V and J ends were trimmed by 1 base and 6 bases, with 12 bases remaining between them. The germline CDR1 and CDR2 sequences are MDHEN and SYDVKM. Using immunoSEQ multiplex PCR, the repertoire was profiled, and TCRdb retains in-frame clones only, with some absent. The sample records roughly 130,000 clones, around 83% being singletons. The clonotype was recovered from a woman between 50 and 59 years old with acute or convalescent COVID-19. The sequenced sample was peripheral blood. V gene TRBV28 combines with J gene TRBJ1-4; tentatively, D is TRBD1 (5 bases). The CDR3 reads CASSLFRVQDEKLFF. The CDR3 DNA reads as TGTGCCAGCAGTTTATTCAGGGTCCAGGATGAAAAACTGTTTTTT. Complete variable domain (other parts from reference TRBV28 and TRBJ1-4): DVKVTQSSRYLVKRTGEKVFLECVQDMDHENMFWYRQDPGLGLRLIYFSYDVKMKEKGDIPEGYSVSREKKERFSLILESASTNQTSMYLCASSLFRVQDEKLFFGSGTQLSVL.